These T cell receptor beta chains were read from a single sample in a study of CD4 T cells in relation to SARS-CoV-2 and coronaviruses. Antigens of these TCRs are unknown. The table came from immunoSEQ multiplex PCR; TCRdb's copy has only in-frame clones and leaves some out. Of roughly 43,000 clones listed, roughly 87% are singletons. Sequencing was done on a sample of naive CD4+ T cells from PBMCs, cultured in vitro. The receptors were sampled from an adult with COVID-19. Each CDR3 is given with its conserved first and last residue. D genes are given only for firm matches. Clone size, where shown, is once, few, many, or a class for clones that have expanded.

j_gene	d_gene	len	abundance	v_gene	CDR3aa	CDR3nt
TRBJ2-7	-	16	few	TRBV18	CASSPSQGRSSYEQYF	TGTGCCAGCTCACCATCTCAGGGCAGGAGCTCCTACGAGCAGTACTTC
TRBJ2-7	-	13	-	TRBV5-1	CASSLGGFYEQYF	TGCGCCAGCAGCCTTGGGGGATTCTACGAGCAGTACTTC
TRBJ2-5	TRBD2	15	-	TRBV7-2	CASSPAGTSAETQYF	TGTGCCAGCAGCCCTGCCGGGACTAGCGCCGAGACCCAGTACTTC
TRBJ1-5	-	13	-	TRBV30	CAWSVQGNQPQHF	TGTGCCTGGAGTGTACAGGGAAATCAGCCCCAGCATTTT
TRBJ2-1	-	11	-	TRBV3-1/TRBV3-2	CASSQGLGQFF	TGTGCCAGCAGCCAGGGCCTAGGGCAGTTCTTC
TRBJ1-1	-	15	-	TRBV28	CASSFLSRVNTEAFF	TGTGCCAGCAGTTTCTTGTCTCGGGTGAACACTGAAGCTTTCTTT
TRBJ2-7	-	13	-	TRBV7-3	CASRLTTGAEQYF	TGTGCCAGCAGGTTAACAACGGGGGCCGAGCAGTACTTC
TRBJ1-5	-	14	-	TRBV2	CASSRGSSNQPQHF	TGTGCCAGCAGTAGGGGTTCTAGCAATCAGCCCCAGCATTTT
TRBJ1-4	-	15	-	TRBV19	CASSMEGTINEKLFF	TGTGCCAGTAGTATGGAGGGAACTATTAATGAAAAACTGTTTTTT
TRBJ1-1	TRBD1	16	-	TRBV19	CASRSKGATQNTEAFF	TGTGCCAGTAGGTCTAAGGGGGCCACCCAGAACACTGAAGCTTTCTTT
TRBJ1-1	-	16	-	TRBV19	CASSILQGRGNTEAFF	TGTGCCAGTAGTATCCTCCAGGGGAGGGGAAACACTGAAGCTTTCTTT
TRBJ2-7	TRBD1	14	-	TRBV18	CASSPGTGTYEQYF	TGTGCCAGCTCACCAGGGACAGGGACCTACGAGCAGTACTTC
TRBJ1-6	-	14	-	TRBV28	CASSLGSYNSPLHF	TGTGCCAGCAGTTTAGGATCATATAATTCACCCCTCCACTTT
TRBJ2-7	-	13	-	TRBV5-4	CASSLVRVGEQYF	TGTGCCAGCAGCTTGGTCCGGGTTGGCGAGCAGTACTTC
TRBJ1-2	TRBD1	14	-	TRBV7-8	CASSLGQGNYGYTF	TGTGCCAGCAGCCTGGGACAGGGAAACTATGGCTACACCTTC
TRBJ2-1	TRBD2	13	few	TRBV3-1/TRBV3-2	CASSQGGREGRFF	TGTGCCAGCAGCCAAGGAGGGCGGGAGGGGCGGTTCTTC
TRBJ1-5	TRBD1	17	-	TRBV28	CASSLPGQGRGNQPQHF	TGTGCCAGCAGTTTACCGGGACAGGGGAGGGGTAATCAGCCCCAGCATTTT
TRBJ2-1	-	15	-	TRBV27	CASSLTWGPYNEQFF	TGTGCCAGCAGTTTAACGTGGGGGCCCTACAATGAGCAGTTCTTC
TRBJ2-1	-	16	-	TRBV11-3	CASSSTRNSSYNEQFF	TGTGCCAGCAGCTCCACGCGGAATAGCTCCTACAATGAGCAGTTCTTC
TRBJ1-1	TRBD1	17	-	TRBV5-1	CASSATGTGGARTEAFF	TGCGCCAGCAGCGCCACCGGGACAGGGGGCGCAAGGACTGAAGCTTTCTTT
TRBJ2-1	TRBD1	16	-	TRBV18	CASSLTRQGSEDEQFF	TGTGCCAGCTCCCTAACCAGACAGGGTTCAGAGGATGAGCAGTTCTTC
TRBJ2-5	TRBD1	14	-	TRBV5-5	CASSPQGAVETQYF	TGTGCCAGCAGCCCGCAGGGGGCCGTGGAGACCCAGTACTTC
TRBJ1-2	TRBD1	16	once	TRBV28	CASSLGTGRNWYGYTF	TGTGCCAGCAGTTTAGGGACAGGGAGGAACTGGTATGGCTACACCTTC
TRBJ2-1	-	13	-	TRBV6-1	CASSEARSSEQFF	TGTGCCAGCAGTGAAGCGCGGTCCAGTGAGCAGTTCTTC
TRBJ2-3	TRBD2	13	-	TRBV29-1	CSVGTSDTDTQYF	TGCAGCGTTGGAACTAGCGACACAGATACGCAGTATTTT
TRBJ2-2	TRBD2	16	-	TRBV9	CASSVASGSITGELFF	TGTGCCAGCAGCGTAGCCAGCGGGAGTATCACCGGGGAGCTGTTTTTT
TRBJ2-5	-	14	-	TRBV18	CASSLRGHQETQYF	TGTGCCAGCTCACTCCGGGGACACCAAGAGACCCAGTACTTC
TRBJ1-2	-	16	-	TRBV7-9	CASSPEEARLSYGYTF	TGTGCCAGCAGCCCGGAGGAGGCCCGACTAAGCTATGGCTACACCTTC
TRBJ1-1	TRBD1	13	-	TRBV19	CASRGQGAEEAFF	TGTGCCAGTAGAGGACAGGGAGCCGAGGAAGCTTTCTTT
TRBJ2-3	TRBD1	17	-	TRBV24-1	CATSDSPGTGGADTQYF	TGTGCCACCAGTGATTCACCCGGGACAGGGGGCGCAGATACGCAGTATTTT
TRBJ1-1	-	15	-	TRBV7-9	CASRRTGGLNTEAFF	TGTGCCAGCAGACGAACAGGAGGGTTGAACACTGAAGCTTTCTTT
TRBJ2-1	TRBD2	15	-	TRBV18	CASSPASGRVDEQFF	TGTGCCAGCTCACCCGCTAGCGGGAGGGTGGATGAGCAGTTCTTC
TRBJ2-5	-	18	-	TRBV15	CATSTQGGPFEGRETQYF	TGTGCCACCAGCACACAGGGTGGGCCTTTCGAGGGACGAGAGACCCAGTACTTC
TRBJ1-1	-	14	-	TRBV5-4	CASRFDISHTEAFF	TGTGCCAGCAGATTCGACATATCCCACACTGAAGCTTTCTTT
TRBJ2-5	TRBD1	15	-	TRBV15	CATSRVKGAGETQYF	TGTGCCACCAGCAGAGTAAAGGGGGCCGGGGAGACCCAGTACTTC
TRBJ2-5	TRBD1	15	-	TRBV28	CASRRQGARGETQYF	TGTGCCAGCAGAAGACAGGGGGCGCGGGGAGAGACCCAGTACTTC
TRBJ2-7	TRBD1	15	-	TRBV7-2	CASSRTGLLWLEQYF	TGTGCCAGCAGCAGGACAGGTCTTCTCTGGCTCGAGCAGTACTTC
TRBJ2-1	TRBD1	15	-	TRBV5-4	CASSKDRESYNEQFF	TGTGCCAGCAGCAAGGACAGGGAATCCTACAATGAGCAGTTCTTC
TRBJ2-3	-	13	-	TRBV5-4	CASSVDGTDTQYF	TGTGCCAGCAGCGTCGACGGCACAGATACGCAGTATTTT
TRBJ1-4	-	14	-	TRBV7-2	CASSLRGAGEKLFF	TGTGCCAGCAGCTTAAGGGGGGCTGGGGAAAAACTGTTTTTT
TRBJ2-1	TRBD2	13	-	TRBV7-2	CASSPPGLAVQFF	TGTGCCAGCAGCCCTCCGGGACTAGCGGTGCAGTTCTTC
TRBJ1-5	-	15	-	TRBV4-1	CASSQVPGSNQPQHF	TGCGCCAGCAGCCAAGTTCCGGGGAGCAATCAGCCCCAGCATTTT